This passage covers 2 T cell receptor beta chains from one sample sequenced in a study of cytomegalovirus exposure and HLA in healthy donors. Vbeta (60) and Jbeta (13) primers were used in the PCR. Sequencing used immunoSEQ multiplex PCR; TCRdb keeps in-frame clones, though not all of them. The sample includes 80,000 to 100,000 clones, over 70% of them seen just once. Sequenced input: PBMCs. All receptors derive from a man aged 25-45 years in good health and CMV-seropositive.

In its sample, this clone was seen a few times. The V and J genes are TRBV5-6 and TRBJ2-1, with D unresolved. The V and J ends lost 0 bases and 7 bases respectively, with 5 bases between them. The CDR3 totals 12 residues. Germline V gene sequence: CDR1 SGHDT, CDR2 YYEEEE. CDR3 protein: CASSLVRNEQFF. Here the CDR3 DNA reads TGTGCCAGCAGCTTGGTGAGGAATGAGCAGTTCTTC.

This chain connects TRBV11-2 to TRBJ1-1; a weak D match, TRBD1 (5 bases). V shed 3 bases and J shed 0 bases, with 11 bases lying between them. Germline CDR1 SGHAT, CDR2 FQNNGV. The CDR3 consists of 15 residues. CDR3 coding DNA: TGTGCCAGCAGCTTCGCGTCGGGGGTGAACACTGAAGCTTTCTTT. As protein: CASSFASGVNTEAFF.